Given below is one TCR beta chain in context. Its antigen is still unknown. One junction end does not reproduce the germline sequence, and a read error may be involved. The entry originates in a study of early T cells in non-severe SARS-CoV-2 infection. In the study overall: Chains stayed unpaired after sequencing of bulk RNA from unsorted whole blood.

Study-wide points: VDJdb-based annotation leaned toward anti-spike CD8 responses and missed private and CD4 specificities.

Attachment of unique molecular identifiers was made to individual cDNA molecules. TCRdb fed the 5' RACE reads into MiXCR, producing one record per CDR3 protein. Among 60,000 to 85,000 distinct CDR3 sequences listed, around a sixth were seen once. CDR1 and CDR2 (germline): SGHTA, FQGNSA. The CDR3 has 13 amino acids. The chain joins TRBV7-2 to TRBJ2-3; D remains unclear. The specimen was whole blood. The clonotype originates from an adult who was a healthcare worker with PCR-confirmed SARS-CoV-2 infection or an uninfected control (not recorded which). In nucleotides, the CDR3 is TGTGCCAGCACCACCACCCCCACAGATACGCAGTTTTTT. It codes for CASTTTPTDTQFF. The variable domain in full, with the rest retrieved from reference TRBV7-2 and TRBJ2-3, is GAGVSQSPSNKVTEKGKDVELRCDPISGHTALYWYRQSLGQGLEFLIYFQGNSAPDKSGLPSDRFSAERTGGSVSTLTIQRTQQEDSAVYLCASTTTPTDTQFFGPGTRLTVL.